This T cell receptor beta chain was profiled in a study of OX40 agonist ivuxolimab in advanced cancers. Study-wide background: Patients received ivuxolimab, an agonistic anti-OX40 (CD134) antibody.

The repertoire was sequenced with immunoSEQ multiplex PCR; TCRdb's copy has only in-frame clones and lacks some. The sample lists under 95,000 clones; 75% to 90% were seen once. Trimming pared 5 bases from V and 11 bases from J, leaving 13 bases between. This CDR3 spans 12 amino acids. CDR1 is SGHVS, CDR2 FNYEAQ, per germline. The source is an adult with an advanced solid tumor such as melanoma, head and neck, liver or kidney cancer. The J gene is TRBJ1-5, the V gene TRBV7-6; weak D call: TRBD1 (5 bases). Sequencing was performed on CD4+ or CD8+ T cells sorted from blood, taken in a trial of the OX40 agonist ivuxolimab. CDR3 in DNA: TGTGCCAGCAGCGAAGGGGAGGGCTCCCAGCATTTT. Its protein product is CASSEGEGSQHF.